Below are 26 T cell receptor beta chains sequenced from a single sample in a study of early T cells in non-severe SARS-CoV-2 infection. Using its own MiXCR run on the 5' RACE reads, TCRdb lists one record per CDR3 protein. The repertoire includes 50,000 or so distinct CDR3 sequences, about 12% of them detected once, and approximately 9.6% sits in the top ten. The sample comprised whole blood. The receptors were gathered from an adult who was a healthcare worker with PCR-confirmed SARS-CoV-2 infection or an uninfected control (not recorded which).

The CDR3 region has the DNA TGTGCCAGCAGTTCAACCGAATCCGGGACAGGCTACGAGCAGTACTTC. It codes for CASSSTESGTGYEQYF. V is TRBV12-3 or TRBV12-4 and J is TRBJ2-7; 8 bases match TRBD1. This CDR3 has 16 residues. J gave up 3 bases and V 4 bases, and 11 bases lay outside the gene matches.

This clonotype was recorded many times. The chain combines TRBV7-2 with TRBJ1-2, with TRBD1 identical over 7 bases. CDR1 is SGHTA and CDR2 is FQGNSA in the germline V gene. The CDR3 is 14 residues long. The V segment lost 4 bases and the J segment 4 bases; nucleotides outside the gene matches: 6. This CDR3 reads CASSSNSGGYGYTF. As DNA, the CDR3 is TGTGCCAGCAGCTCTAACTCAGGGGGCTATGGCTACACCTTC. Variable domain in full (rest from reference TRBV7-2 and TRBJ1-2): GAGVSQSPSNKVTEKGKDVELRCDPISGHTALYWYRQSLGQGLEFLIYFQGNSAPDKSGLPSDRFSAERTGGSVSTLTIQRTQQEDSAVYLCASSSNSGGYGYTFGSGTRLTVV.

This clonotype was detected many times. The V and J genes are TRBV7-2 and TRBJ1-5; D is unresolved. Between the trimmed V and J ends, which lost 5 bases and 1 base, there was a span of 6 bases. The germline gives CDR1 SGHTA, CDR2 FQGNSA. The CDR3 extends over 13 amino acids. CDR3 protein: CASSHGSNQPQHF. The CDR3 DNA reads as TGTGCCAGCAGCCATGGGAGCAATCAGCCCCAGCATTTT.

In its sample, this clonotype was seen many times. V is TRBV10-2 and J is TRBJ1-5; D perhaps matches TRBD1 (5 bases). The CDR3 length is 15 residues. Germline CDR1 reads WSHSY; CDR2 reads SAAADI. The germline V and J ends were trimmed by 7 bases and 0 bases, with 13 bases remaining between them. CDR3 residues: CASKRAGDSNQPQHF. CDR3 in DNA: TGCGCCAGCAAGAGGGCGGGGGATAGCAATCAGCCCCAGCATTTT.

This clonotype was found many times. This chain links TRBV20-1 with TRBJ2-2, with D hard to call. This CDR3 has 16 amino acids. Germline V gene data show CDR1 as DFQATT and CDR2 as SNEGSKA (reference sequence). Deletions cut 0 bases from V and 1 base from J, with 12 bases between. The CDR3 coding sequence is TGCAGTGCTAGAGATGTAAGAATCCAGAACACCGGGGAGCTGTTTTTT. Translation: CSARDVRIQNTGELFF.

Of note for this clonotype: Possible read error: a much larger clone is one base away. This CDR3 fails to terminate in the conserved phenylalanine or tryptophan, so it likely reflects a read error. V gene TRBV20-1 combines with J gene TRBJ2-3; 10 bases fit TRBD2. Germline values: CDR1 DFQATT, CDR2 SNEGSKA (reference sequence). The CDR3 length is 17 residues. Trimming cost V 0 bases and J 3 bases; bases outside gene matches: 9. The CDR3 sequence: CSARDSGRAVGTDTQYY. CDR3 DNA sequence: TGCAGTGCTAGAGACAGCGGGAGGGCCGTAGGTACAGATACGCAGTATTAT.

This clonotype was seen more than once but under ten times. J is TRBJ2-1 and V is TRBV12-3 or TRBV12-4; 9 bases are shared with TRBD1. CDR3 length: 15 residues. Unmatched junction bases numbered 9, after V lost 7 bases and J lost 5 bases. The CDR3 reads CASTTGTGLNNEQFF. Written as DNA, the CDR3 is TGTGCCAGCACCACTGGGACAGGGCTTAACAATGAGCAGTTCTTC.

The gene calls are TRBV29-1 and TRBJ2-5; tentative D call: TRBD2 (7 bases). The CDR3 loop spans 13 amino acids. Trimming pared 3 bases from V and 3 bases from J, leaving 11 bases between. Germline CDR1 is SQVTM and CDR2 is ANQGSEA. CDR3 amino acids: CSVDGEGEETQYF. DNA for the CDR3: TGCAGCGTTGATGGGGAGGGGGAAGAGACCCAGTACTTC.

The chain combines TRBV11-3 with TRBJ2-1; 13 bases are shared with TRBD2. Germline assignment: CDR1 SGHNT and CDR2 YENEEA. CDR3 size: 14 residues. The trim removed 4 bases at V and 10 bases at J, leaving 4 bases unmatched. The CDR3 nucleotides are TGTGCCAGCAGCTCGACTAGCGGGGGGTCAGAGCAGTTCTTC. Residues: CASSSTSGGSEQFF.

The chain combines TRBV21-1 with TRBJ2-2; TRBD1 is the table's D call and was not checked against the DNA. TRBV21-1 is an annotated pseudogene. The CDR3 is made up of 16 amino acids. CDR3 residues: CASSAAPWGCTGELFF. The CDR3 DNA reads TGTGCCAGCAGCGCCGCCCCTTGGGGGTGTACCGGGGAGCTGTTTTTT.

This rearrangement joins TRBV29-1 to TRBJ1-1; perhaps TRBD1 as D (6 bases). Per germline, CDR1 SQVTM and CDR2 ANQGSEA. V lost 6 bases and J 6 bases, leaving 17 bases between the germline ends. The CDR3 covers 13 residues. The CDR3 here is CSVTGSGIAEAFF. The DNA for the CDR3 is TGCAGCGTCACAGGGTCTGGGATAGCTGAAGCTTTCTTT.

CDR3: CSASKAGRADTQYF. The CDR3 nucleotides are TGCAGTGCTTCAAAGGCGGGGAGGGCAGATACGCAGTATTTT. The chain combines TRBV20-1 with TRBJ2-3; the match to TRBD2 covers 7 bases. The ends lost 5 bases at V and 4 bases at J; junction bases unmatched: 9. The CDR3 covers 14 residues. The germline gives CDR1 DFQATT, CDR2 SNEGSKA (reference sequence).

This sequence joins TRBV20-1 and TRBJ2-1, with 11 bases lining up with TRBD2. This CDR3 has 14 amino acids. Germline assignment: CDR1 DFQATT and CDR2 SNEGSKA (reference sequence). The V segment lost 5 bases and the J segment 7 bases; nucleotides outside the gene matches: 7. As DNA, the CDR3 is TGCAGTGCTGGGACTAGCGGCCATTTAAATGAGCAGTTCTTC. Translated, it gives CSAGTSGHLNEQFF.

This clonotype was seen more than once but under ten times. This chain joins TRBV5-4 and TRBJ2-7, with TRBD2 identical over 7 bases. Germline CDR1 reads SGHNT; CDR2 reads YYREEE (reference sequence). This CDR3 has 14 amino acids. CDR3 sequence: CARPPGTNFYEQYF. The CDR3 DNA reads TGTGCTCGCCCCCCCGGGACTAATTTCTACGAGCAGTACTTC.

This clonotype was detected a few times. This chain links TRBV6-5 with TRBJ2-7; a possible D gene is TRBD2 (6 bases). CDR3 length: 13 residues. Per the germline V gene, CDR1 is MNHEY and CDR2 is SVGAGI. Trimming removed 5 bases at V and 0 bases at J, with 8 bases between. This CDR3 reads CASSAGRSYEQYF. The CDR3 DNA sequence: TGTGCCAGCAGTGCGGGACGCTCCTACGAGCAGTACTTC.

The rearrangement joins TRBV29-1 to TRBJ2-1; maybe TRBD2 (6 bases). Looked up from germline, CDR1 is SQVTM and CDR2 is ANQGSEA. Trimming removed 3 bases from V and 6 bases from J, with 15 bases in between. The CDR3 covers 14 residues. CDR3 sequence: CSVERNPGGNEQFF. CDR3 DNA sequence: TGCAGCGTTGAGAGGAACCCCGGGGGCAATGAGCAGTTCTTC.

This clonotype came up many times. The genes are TRBV20-1 and TRBJ2-1; 9 bases are a match to TRBD2. The CDR3 spans 15 residues. Germline-derived CDR1 and CDR2 are DFQATT and SNEGSKA (reference sequence). The junction had 2 bases not matched to a gene; V was cut back by 0 bases and J by 2 bases. CDR3 sequence reads: CSARDRLAAYNEQFF. CDR3 nucleotide sequence: TGCAGTGCTAGAGATAGACTAGCGGCCTACAATGAGCAGTTCTTC.

In this sample, this clonotype turned up many times. This chain links TRBV3-1 with TRBJ1-1, with D tentatively TRBD1 (5 bases). The CDR3 sequence is 14 residues long. V was clipped by 4 bases and J by 4 bases, with 13 bases between them. Per the germline V gene, CDR1 is LGHDT and CDR2 is YNNKEL (reference sequence). The CDR3 DNA sequence: TGTGCCAGCAGCCCCGGGACGACGGTCACTGAAGCTTTCTTT. Residues: CASSPGTTVTEAFF.

V usage is TRBV28 and J usage is TRBJ2-3; D may match TRBD1 or TRBD2 (6 bases each). CDR1 and CDR2 (germline): MDHEN, SYDVKM. The CDR3 is 13 amino acids. Trimming left V 10 bases short and J 6 bases short, with 17 bases between. The chain's CDR3 is CAIAKGGLDTQYF. The CDR3 DNA reads TGTGCCATCGCGAAGGGGGGACTGGATACGCAGTATTTT.

In this sample, this clonotype turned up many times. J is TRBJ2-5 and V is TRBV12-3 or TRBV12-4, with D unclear. CDR3 length: 14 residues. V gave up 5 bases and J gave up 6 bases, with 16 bases separating them. CDR3 in amino acids: CASSADSDWKTQYF. The CDR3 nucleotides are TGTGCCAGCAGTGCAGACTCCGACTGGAAGACCCAGTACTTC.

CDR3 residues: CSVEWWGRNEQYF. CDR3 in DNA: TGCAGCGTTGAATGGTGGGGGAGGAACGAGCAGTACTTC. The chain links TRBV29-1 to TRBJ2-7; TRBD2 is a possible D gene (6 bases). Germline V gene lookup returns CDR1 SQVTM and CDR2 ANQGSEA. The CDR3 loop spans 13 amino acids. V shed 2 bases and J shed 5 bases, with 13 bases lying between them.

DNA of the CDR3: TGCAGTGCTTTACAGGGCATTGGAAACACCATATATTTT. Its protein product is CSALQGIGNTIYF. The gene calls are TRBV20-1 and TRBJ1-3, with D possibly matching TRBD1 (6 bases). Trimming shortened V by 5 bases and J by 3 bases, and 11 bases separated the two germline ends. The CDR3 length is 13 residues. Germline V gene sequence: CDR1 DFQATT, CDR2 SNEGSKA (reference sequence).

This clonotype has only a few counts. This sequence joins TRBV19 and TRBJ1-4, with D uncertain. Germline loops: CDR1 LNHDA, CDR2 SQIVND (reference sequence). The CDR3 runs 15 residues. V lost 7 bases, J lost 3 bases, and 15 bases lay in between. The CDR3 DNA reads as TGTGCCAGTACCCCCCCCGGGAGCCCTAATGAAAAACTGTTTTTT. It specifies CASTPPGSPNEKLFF.

This clonotype was observed many times. V is TRBV27 and J is TRBJ2-3, with 9 bases lining up with TRBD2. Trimming cost V 6 bases and J 5 bases; bases outside gene matches: 9. Germline lookup yields CDR1 MNHEY and CDR2 SMNVEV (reference sequence). The CDR3 has 15 amino acids. CDR3 nucleotides: TGTGCCAGCAGACCCAGCGGGGGGCCTCGAGATACGCAGTATTTT. Amino acid sequence: CASRPSGGPRDTQYF.

This sequence joins TRBV12-3 or TRBV12-4 and TRBJ1-2; 9 nucleotides match TRBD1. The length of the CDR3 is 14 residues. V lost 4 bases to trimming and J lost 5 bases; unmatched junction nucleotides: 5. The CDR3: CASSSYRGRYGYTF. In nucleotides, the CDR3 is TGTGCCAGCAGTTCCTACAGGGGGCGTTATGGCTACACCTTC.

This clonotype has ten or more counts. The rearrangement uses TRBV20-1 and TRBJ1-5, with D possibly matching TRBD1 (6 bases). This CDR3 comprises 15 residues. CDR1 is DFQATT, CDR2 SNEGSKA, per germline (reference sequence). V lost 2 bases and J 1 base, leaving 12 bases between the germline ends. CDR3 amino acids: CSARNGDNSNQPQHF. As DNA, the CDR3 is TGCAGTGCTAGAAACGGGGACAACAGCAATCAGCCCCAGCATTTT.